A single sample gave rise to the 31 T cell receptor beta chains below, sequenced in a study of blood T cell repertoires in COVID-19. Some clones are missing from TCRdb's copy, which holds only in-frame ones; the method was immunoSEQ multiplex PCR. Of about 440,000 clones listed, around 90% are singletons. What was sequenced was PBMCs or T cells enriched from blood (not recorded which). These receptors all come from a man younger than 35 who had recovered from COVID-19.

The chain is built from TRBV5-5 and TRBJ1-1; D is unresolved. Germline V lookup: CDR1 SGHKS, CDR2 YYEKEE (reference sequence). V was shortened by 6 bases and J by 0 bases, with 15 bases between the two germline ends. This CDR3 is 15 amino acids long. CDR3 in amino acids: CASTPLDLMNTEAFF. In nucleotides, the CDR3 is TGTGCCAGCACCCCACTCGATCTAATGAACACTGAAGCTTTCTTT.

The chain links TRBV6-5 to TRBJ1-3; 7 nucleotides line up with TRBD1. Germline CDR1 MNHEY, CDR2 SVGAGI. V lost 6 bases to trimming and J lost 4 bases; unmatched junction nucleotides: 9. CDR3 length: 15 amino acids. The CDR3 protein is CASSQDRDSGNTIYF. The CDR3 DNA is TGTGCCAGCAGCCAAGACAGGGATTCAGGAAACACCATATATTTT.

This chain uses TRBV2 with TRBJ2-2; D unclear. The CDR3 consists of 14 residues. Germline V gives CDR1 SNHLY, CDR2 FYNNEI. Trimming took off 6 bases at V and 2 bases at J, with 10 bases between the two ends. The CDR3 sequence is CASRGPENTGELFF. The CDR3 coding sequence is TGTGCCAGCAGGGGCCCCGAAAACACCGGGGAGCTGTTTTTT.

The chain employs TRBV19 and TRBJ1-5, with a tentative D call TRBD1 (5 bases). Germline V CDR1 and CDR2: LNHDA, SQIVND (reference sequence). Trimming pared 7 bases from V and 3 bases from J, leaving 16 bases between. The CDR3 length is 15 residues. CDR3 amino acids: CASTVKGLNNQPQHF. The CDR3 DNA reads as TGTGCCAGTACCGTAAAGGGACTTAACAATCAGCCCCAGCATTTT.

This chain joins TRBV6-5 and TRBJ2-3, with D tentatively TRBD2 (6 bases). Germline V gene sequence: CDR1 MNHEY, CDR2 SVGAGI. V was pared by 4 bases and J by 6 bases, with 14 bases between. The CDR3 is 14 amino acids. As DNA, the CDR3 is TGTGCCAGCAGTTCCACCGCGCGGGGCGATACGCAGTATTTT. Protein sequence: CASSSTARGDTQYF.

There are many counts of this clone. The chain is built from TRBV19 and TRBJ1-6, with a possible D match to TRBD1 (5 bases). This CDR3 has 13 residues. The V end lost 4 bases, the J end lost 7 bases, and 8 bases lay between the germline ends. Germline V CDR1 and CDR2: LNHDA, SQIVND (reference sequence). CDR3 bases: TGTGCCAGTAGTACTCGACAGAATTCACCCCTCCACTTT. This gives the protein CASSTRQNSPLHF.

The chain links TRBV5-1 to TRBJ1-4; maybe TRBD1 (5 bases). This CDR3 contains 14 residues. V gave up 4 bases and J gave up 3 bases, with 10 bases separating them. From germline, CDR1 is SGHRS and CDR2 YFSETQ. The CDR3: CASSVGDSNEKLFF. In DNA, the CDR3 is TGCGCCAGCAGCGTAGGGGATTCTAATGAAAAACTGTTTTTT.

The chain carries TRBV11-3 and TRBJ1-1; 7 positions agree with TRBD1. V trimming: 2 bases; J trimming: 11 bases; junction bases outside the gene matches: 5. The germline CDR1 and CDR2 sequences are SGHNT and YENEEA. This CDR3 has 12 amino acids. CDR3 nucleotide sequence: TGTGCCAGCAGCTTAAAAGGGGGCGACGCTTTCTTT. It specifies CASSLKGGDAFF.

This clone came up once. The rearrangement links TRBV27 to TRBJ2-3, with TRBD1 identical over 11 bases. V dropped 4 bases and J dropped 11; count of bases not matched to a gene: 11. CDR1 and CDR2 (germline): MNHEY, SMNVEV (reference sequence). The CDR3 is 15 residues long. CDR3 in DNA: TGTGCCAGCAGTTCGAATCACCGGGACAGGGGGAAGCAGTATTTT. Translating gives CASSSNHRDRGKQYF.

The chain uses TRBV5-1 and TRBJ1-1; D perhaps matches TRBD1 (5 bases). Trimming pared 2 bases from V and 1 base from J, leaving 6 bases between. Germline V gene data show CDR1 as SGHRS and CDR2 as YFSETQ. The CDR3 is 13 residues long. The CDR3 coding sequence is TGCGCCAGCAGCTTACAGGCGAACACTGAAGCTTTCTTT. Translation: CASSLQANTEAFF.

This sequence joins TRBV5-1 and TRBJ1-1, with 11 bases fitting TRBD1. V shed 2 bases, J shed 0 bases, and the junction held 6 bases outside the gene matches. The length of the CDR3 is 17 residues. The germline gives CDR1 SGHRS, CDR2 YFSETQ. The CDR3 spells CASSFGQGAVMNTEAFF. The CDR3 DNA follows: TGCGCCAGCAGCTTCGGACAGGGGGCGGTGATGAACACTGAAGCTTTCTTT.

In this sample, this clone turned up once. The chain links TRBV27 to TRBJ2-1, with D possibly matching TRBD2 (6 bases). The CDR3 loop spans 16 amino acids. Trimming took 2 bases from V and 2 from J, leaving 13 bases between them. Germline CDR1 MNHEY, CDR2 SMNVEV (reference sequence). Here the CDR3 DNA reads TGTGCCAGCAGTTTAAAAGGGACTCCGACCTACAATGAGCAGTTCTTC. Translated: CASSLKGTPTYNEQFF.

This chain uses TRBV7-9 with TRBJ1-4, with D uncertain. The CDR3 contains 15 residues. The germline V gene encodes CDR1 SEHNR and CDR2 FQNEAQ (reference sequence). Deletions cut 2 bases from V and 8 bases from J, with 15 bases between. CDR3 in amino acids: CASSLIGGSGEKLFF. CDR3 coding DNA: TGTGCCAGCAGCTTAATAGGAGGTTCGGGGGAAAAACTGTTTTTT.

In this sample, this clone turned up once. The V gene is TRBV18, the J gene TRBJ2-7, with a possible D match to TRBD1 (5 bases). This CDR3 has 15 amino acids. Trimming took 5 bases from V and 2 from J, leaving 16 bases between them. CDR1 KGHSH and CDR2 LQKENI come from the germline V gene. CDR3 DNA: TGTGCCAGCTCAGAAGGGGAATCGGGCCCCTACGAGCAGTACTTC. The encoded protein is CASSEGESGPYEQYF.

The V and J genes are TRBV27 and TRBJ1-2; TRBD1 is a possible D gene (5 bases). The CDR3 spans 17 residues. Trimming shortened V by 0 bases and J by 6 bases, and 20 bases separated the two germline ends. From germline, CDR1 is MNHEY and CDR2 SMNVEV (reference sequence). The CDR3 bases are TGTGCCAGCAGTTTATCAGCAGGGTTTTCTGCTGTAGATGGCTACACCTTC. It translates to CASSLSAGFSAVDGYTF.

The gene calls are TRBV3-1 (or the pseudogene TRBV3-2) and TRBJ2-3, with D possibly TRBD2 on 5 matching bases. Between the trimmed V and J ends, which lost 0 bases and 6 bases, there was a span of 13 bases. The CDR3 spans 15 residues. Per germline, CDR1 LGHDT and CDR2 YNNKEL (reference sequence). This chain's CDR3 is CASSQDILAKDTQYF. As DNA, the CDR3 is TGTGCCAGCAGCCAAGACATCCTAGCCAAGGATACGCAGTATTTT.

V usage is TRBV6-5 and J usage is TRBJ1-2; D gene unclear. The V end was cut by 1 base, the J end by 6 bases, with 9 bases between. Germline V lookup: CDR1 MNHEY, CDR2 SVGAGI. The CDR3 consists of 13 residues. In DNA, the CDR3 is TGTGCCAGCAGTTACTATTCAAATGATGGCTACACCTTC. It specifies CASSYYSNDGYTF.

This chain uses TRBV18 with TRBJ2-5, with D unresolved. The CDR3 is 14 residues long. The germline V and J ends were trimmed by 0 bases and 5 bases, with 10 bases remaining between them. Germline values: CDR1 KGHSH, CDR2 LQKENI. This CDR3 is CASSPPVWRETQYF. CDR3 sequence (DNA): TGTGCCAGCTCACCACCGGTGTGGCGGGAGACCCAGTACTTC.

The V and J genes are TRBV5-4 and TRBJ1-2; possibly TRBD1 for D (6 bases). The germline gives CDR1 SGHNT, CDR2 YYREEE (reference sequence). The CDR3 runs to 14 residues. Trimming took off 5 bases at V and 8 bases at J, with 19 bases between the two ends. The CDR3 protein is CASRPVSGEGGYTF. CDR3 DNA sequence: TGTGCCAGCAGACCCGTTTCAGGGGAGGGAGGCTACACCTTC.

This chain links TRBV28 with TRBJ2-1; 7 nucleotides align to TRBD2. The trim removed 8 bases at V and 0 bases at J, leaving 4 bases unmatched. The germline gives CDR1 MDHEN, CDR2 SYDVKM. The CDR3 covers 14 residues. CDR3 region: CASPPSGSYNEQFF. Written as DNA, the CDR3 is TGTGCCAGCCCCCCTAGCGGCTCCTACAATGAGCAGTTCTTC.

The V gene is TRBV7-8, the J gene TRBJ1-1; a weak D match, TRBD1 (5 bases). The CDR3 runs 20 residues. The germline CDR1 and CDR2 sequences are SGHVS and FQNEAQ. Trimming removed 5 bases from V and 0 bases from J, with 28 bases in between. CDR3 loop: CASSIRYQDTKLGMNTEAFF. Here the CDR3 DNA reads TGTGCCAGCAGCATACGATACCAGGACACGAAACTGGGCATGAACACTGAAGCTTTCTTT.

The V and J genes are TRBV5-5 and TRBJ1-3; D is possibly TRBD1 (6 bases). Trimming cost V 4 bases and J 0 bases, with 14 bases left between them. The CDR3 is 16 amino acids. CDR1 and CDR2 from the germline V gene are SGHKS and YYEKEE (reference sequence). The CDR3 reads CASSISTGFSGNTIYF. DNA for the CDR3: TGTGCCAGCAGCATATCTACAGGGTTCTCTGGAAACACCATATATTTT. Complete variable domain (other parts from reference TRBV5-5 and TRBJ1-3): DAGVTQSPTHLIKTRGQQVTLRCSPISGHKSVSWYQQVLGQGPQFIFQYYEKEERGRGNFPDRFSARQFPNYSSELNVNALLLGDSALYLCASSISTGFSGNTIYFGEGSWLTVV.

The rearrangement links TRBV6-4 to TRBJ2-3, with TRBD2 identical over 10 bases. Losses at the gene ends were 4 bases for V and 5 bases for J; bases not matched to a gene: 6. Germline V gene data show CDR1 as MRHNA and CDR2 as SNTAGT. This CDR3 spans 15 amino acids. CDR3: CASSVSSGSLDTQYF. As DNA, the CDR3 is TGTGCCAGCAGTGTCTCTAGCGGGAGCCTAGATACGCAGTATTTT.

The CDR3 reads CASTPPVGNTIYF. The CDR3 nucleotides are TGTGCCAGCACTCCCCCAGTAGGAAACACCATATATTTT. The chain has TRBV6-5 and TRBJ1-3; D is undetermined. Germline V gene data show CDR1 as MNHEY and CDR2 as SVGAGI. CDR3 size: 13 residues. V was shortened by 7 bases and J by 4 bases, with 11 bases between the two germline ends.

This chain links TRBV7-2 with TRBJ2-3, with 7 bases matching TRBD2. In germline, CDR1 is SGHTA, CDR2 FQGNSA. This CDR3 contains 15 residues. V gave up 8 bases and J gave up 2 bases; unmatched junction bases: 10. The CDR3 sequence: CASLRRAGTTDTQYF. CDR3 DNA sequence: TGTGCCAGCCTCCGGAGAGCGGGGACCACAGATACGCAGTATTTT.

This clone turned up a few times. V is TRBV24-1 and J is TRBJ2-2, with D possibly matching TRBD1 (6 bases). The V end was cut by 9 bases, the J end by 3 bases, with 10 bases between. The CDR3 has 13 residues. Germline-derived CDR1 and CDR2 are KGHDR and SFDVKD. The CDR3 nucleotides are TGTGCCACCTCCGGGACATACACCGGGGAGCTGTTTTTT. Its translation: CATSGTYTGELFF.

This sequence joins TRBV11-2 and TRBJ2-1; the match to TRBD2 covers 8 bases. Germline CDR1 is SGHAT and CDR2 is FQNNGV. This CDR3 region has 12 residues. After removal of 3 bases from V and 12 bases from J, the junction contained 4 bases not matched to a gene. The CDR3 DNA reads TGTGCCAGCAGCTTCCCCGCGGGAGGGCAGTTCTTC. Residues: CASSFPAGGQFF.

The chain has TRBV27 and TRBJ1-5, with D possibly being TRBD1 (6 bases). The CDR3 totals 13 residues. Trimming took 3 bases from V and 6 from J, leaving 9 bases between them. From germline, CDR1 is MNHEY and CDR2 SMNVEV (reference sequence). DNA for the CDR3: TGTGCCAGCAGTTTGTCGACAGGTCAGCCCCAGCATTTT. This encodes CASSLSTGQPQHF.

The V call is TRBV29-1, the J call TRBJ1-2; TRBD1 might be the D (5 bases). The germline V gene encodes CDR1 SQVTM and CDR2 ANQGSEA. V was shortened by 4 bases and J by 2 bases, with 11 bases between the two germline ends. CDR3 length: 13 amino acids. CDR3 region: CSVVGGSNYGYTF. DNA of the CDR3: TGCAGCGTTGTGGGGGGGTCGAACTATGGCTACACCTTC.

This sequence joins TRBV28 and TRBJ1-1; D is uncertain. The germline CDR1 and CDR2 sequences are MDHEN and SYDVKM. This CDR3 is 11 amino acids long. Trimming removed 7 bases at V and 11 bases at J, with 14 bases between. For the CDR3, the DNA is TGTGCCAGCACCTCACAGTTTACCGCTTTCTTT. Protein: CASTSQFTAFF.

This chain connects TRBV10-1 to TRBJ1-1; D is possibly TRBD1 (5 bases). V lost 2 bases and J lost 0, with 7 bases in between. The CDR3 loop spans 14 amino acids. Germline V gene data show CDR1 as WNHNN and CDR2 as SYGVQD (reference sequence). The CDR3 loop is CASSEGRVNTEAFF. Written as DNA, the CDR3 is TGCGCCAGCAGTGAGGGCAGGGTGAACACTGAAGCTTTCTTT.